A single sample gave rise to the 31 T cell receptor beta chains below, sequenced in a study of shared clonotypes between healthy human individuals. TCRdb's table, derived via immunoSEQ multiplex PCR, lists solely in-frame clones and lacks some. The sample gives roughly 550,000 clones, roughly 95% of which show up once; approximately 0.1% is in the top ten. Naive CD8 cells, CD45RO-negative and positively selected for CCR7, excluded terminally differentiated effector memory CD45RA+ cells. The sequencing input was naive CD8+ T cells sorted from blood. The receptors were gathered from a woman in her thirties in good health.

CDR3 coding DNA: TGTGCCAGCAAATTGGGGACTAGCGGATACAATGAGCAGTTCTTC. It is translated as CASKLGTSGYNEQFF. The chain carries TRBV27 and TRBJ2-1; 11 bases align to TRBD2. The CDR3 has 15 residues. Germline assignment: CDR1 MNHEY and CDR2 SMNVEV (reference sequence). The ends lost 7 bases at V and 4 bases at J; junction bases unmatched: 6.

This clone was seen once. This chain connects TRBV4-1 to TRBJ2-2; D is undetermined. CDR1 and CDR2 (germline): MGHRA, YSYEKL. Trimming left V 3 bases short and J 0 bases short, with 8 bases between. CDR3 length: 15 amino acids. CDR3 region: CASSHRLANTGELFF. CDR3 coding DNA: TGCGCCAGCAGCCATAGGTTAGCGAACACCGGGGAGCTGTTTTTT.

Concerning this clone: Other DNA sequences within the sample encode an identical CDR3. The genes are TRBV13 and TRBJ1-1; D is ambiguous. The CDR3 is 13 amino acids. CDR1 and CDR2 from the germline V gene are PRHDT and FYEKMQ (reference sequence). V was pared by 0 bases and J by 5 bases, with 7 bases between. CDR3: CASSLGGGTEAFF. CDR3 nucleotide sequence: TGTGCCAGCAGCTTAGGTGGAGGTACTGAAGCTTTCTTT.

V gene TRBV5-4 combines with J gene TRBJ2-7; 11 nucleotides agree with TRBD2. J gave up 3 bases and V 7 bases, and 6 bases lay outside the gene matches. Germline V CDR1 and CDR2: SGHNT, YYREEE (reference sequence). The CDR3 length is 14 residues. In DNA, the CDR3 is TGTGCCAGCGGACCGACTAGCGGGAACTACGAGCAGTACTTC. As protein: CASGPTSGNYEQYF.

V usage is TRBV4-2 and J usage is TRBJ1-2; D perhaps matches TRBD1 (5 bases). This CDR3 region has 15 residues. The V gene's germline CDR1 is LGHNA and CDR2 YNFKEQ. Trimming left V 3 bases short and J 4 bases short, with 15 bases between. As DNA, the CDR3 is TGTGCCAGCAGCCAGGAAGGGGCTTCTCGCTATGGCTACACCTTC. Protein product: CASSQEGASRYGYTF.

The CDR3 sequence: CASSSKRQGVAYEQYF. The CDR3 region has the DNA TGTGCCAGCAGTTCCAAACGACAGGGTGTGGCCTACGAGCAGTACTTC. The chain combines TRBV28 with TRBJ2-7, with 7 bases that match TRBD1. Germline V CDR1 and CDR2: MDHEN, SYDVKM. V shed 4 bases and J 2 bases; nucleotides not matched to a gene: 11. This CDR3 comprises 16 residues.

This chain links TRBV5-4 with TRBJ1-1; perhaps TRBD1 as D (6 bases). The CDR3 covers 14 residues. With 0 bases removed from V and 2 bases from J, the gap between germline ends came to 8 bases. Germline assignment: CDR1 SGHNT and CDR2 YYREEE (reference sequence). This CDR3 reads CASSLGTANTEAFF. As DNA, the CDR3 is TGTGCCAGCAGCTTGGGGACAGCTAACACTGAAGCTTTCTTT.

In this sample, this clone turned up once. This chain links TRBV28 with TRBJ2-7; TRBD1 matches 7 bases. The germline V gene has CDR1 MDHEN and CDR2 SYDVKM. Losses at the gene ends were 5 bases for V and 0 bases for J; bases not matched to a gene: 13. The CDR3 is made up of 17 amino acids. CDR3 in DNA: TGTGCCAGCAGTCTATACCAGGGGACAGCGAACTCCTACGAGCAGTACTTC. Protein product: CASSLYQGTANSYEQYF.

The rearrangement links TRBV6-5 to TRBJ2-1, with D unclear. This CDR3 has 13 residues. Germline V gives CDR1 MNHEY, CDR2 SVGAGI. V was shortened by 5 bases and J by 6 bases, with 11 bases between the two germline ends. The DNA for the CDR3 is TGTGCCAGCAGTCCCAGCCTTGTCAATGAGCAGTTCTTC. It codes for CASSPSLVNEQFF.

The rearrangement uses TRBV6-1 and TRBJ2-1, with D perhaps TRBD1 or TRBD2 (5 bases each). The CDR3 has 14 residues. Germline loops: CDR1 MNHNS, CDR2 SASEGT. Trimming took off 6 bases at V and 0 bases at J, with 9 bases between the two ends. CDR3 in DNA: TGTGCCAGCAGGGGGCGGGTCTCCTACAATGAGCAGTTCTTC. Encoded protein: CASRGRVSYNEQFF.

This chain links TRBV5-4 with TRBJ2-6; 10 positions match TRBD1. CDR1 SGHNT and CDR2 YYREEE come from the germline V gene (reference sequence). The V segment lost 3 bases and the J segment 2 bases; nucleotides outside the gene matches: 2. The CDR3 covers 16 residues. CDR3 DNA: TGTGCCAGCAGCTCCGGGACAGGGGCTGGGGCCAACGTCCTGACTTTC. Translation: CASSSGTGAGANVLTF.

This chain uses TRBV19 with TRBJ1-1; D ambiguous. Germline V gene sequence: CDR1 LNHDA, CDR2 SQIVND (reference sequence). Trimming removed 5 bases from V and 1 base from J, with 14 bases in between. There are 15 residues in the CDR3. The CDR3 loop reads CASSLAAVTNTEAFF. In nucleotides, the CDR3 is TGTGCCAGTAGTTTGGCGGCAGTAACGAACACTGAAGCTTTCTTT.

The chain links TRBV7-6 to TRBJ2-7; D unresolved. CDR1 and CDR2 from the germline V gene are SGHVS and FNYEAQ. The CDR3 sequence is 13 residues long. V was trimmed by 5 bases and J by 3 bases, leaving 11 bases between them. CDR3 amino acids: CASSPAKDYEQYF. CDR3 in DNA: TGTGCCAGCAGCCCAGCGAAAGACTACGAGCAGTACTTC.

V usage is TRBV2 and J usage is TRBJ2-3; 7 bases fit TRBD2. The V gene's germline CDR1 is SNHLY and CDR2 FYNNEI. Unmatched junction bases numbered 11, after V lost 8 bases and J lost 0 bases. CDR3 size: 16 residues. CDR3 coding DNA: TGTGCCAGCCCCCGTGGCGGGGGAAAGAGCACAGATACGCAGTATTTT. Residues: CASPRGGGKSTDTQYF. Complete variable domain (other parts from reference TRBV2 and TRBJ2-3): EPEVTQTPSHQVTQMGQEVILRCVPISNHLYFYWYRQILGQKVEFLVSFYNNEISEKSEIFDDQFSVERPDGSNFTLKIRSTKLEDSAMYFCASPRGGGKSTDTQYFGPGTRLTVL.

The chain is built from TRBV5-6 and TRBJ1-1; the D is unclear. This CDR3 has 15 residues. The germline V gene encodes CDR1 SGHDT and CDR2 YYEEEE. V was cut by 2 bases and J by 5 bases, with 16 bases left in between. CDR3 amino acids: CASSFSHAEGTEAFF. The CDR3 bases are TGTGCCAGCAGCTTTAGTCACGCCGAAGGTACTGAAGCTTTCTTT.

This chain joins TRBV4-1 and TRBJ2-7, with D perhaps TRBD1 or TRBD2 (5 bases each). This CDR3 has 17 residues. Germline V gene lookup returns CDR1 MGHRA and CDR2 YSYEKL. V lost 3 bases and J 2 bases, leaving 20 bases between the germline ends. For the CDR3, the DNA is TGCGCCAGCAGCCAGGACCAAACCGGGACGGGAACCTACGAGCAGTACTTC. Encoded protein: CASSQDQTGTGTYEQYF.

This clone was observed a few times. Distinct nucleotide sequences in the sample also encode this CDR3. The V call is TRBV2, the J call TRBJ1-1; no reliable D call. The germline V gene encodes CDR1 SNHLY and CDR2 FYNNEI. This CDR3 is 14 amino acids long. With 1 base removed from V and 0 bases from J, the gap between germline ends came to 6 bases. The CDR3 DNA is TGTGCCAGCAGTGAAGGCAGGATGAACACTGAAGCTTTCTTT. As protein: CASSEGRMNTEAFF.

This chain uses TRBV27 with TRBJ2-2, with D perhaps TRBD1 (5 bases). There are 14 residues in the CDR3. CDR1 and CDR2 from the germline V gene are MNHEY and SMNVEV (reference sequence). The V and J ends lost 11 bases and 4 bases respectively, with 17 bases between them. The CDR3 DNA is TGTGCCTCCGGACACTCACCTGGCACCGGGGAGCTGTTTTTT. This codes for CASGHSPGTGELFF.

Worth noting for this clone: The same CDR3 is also encoded by other DNA sequences in this sample. This chain joins TRBV27 and TRBJ2-7, with TRBD2 as a possible D gene (6 bases). The V end lost 2 bases, the J end lost 1 base, and 9 bases lay between the germline ends. From germline, CDR1 is MNHEY and CDR2 SMNVEV (reference sequence). The CDR3 spans 14 residues. The CDR3 reads CASSLEEGSYEQYF. The CDR3 bases are TGTGCCAGCAGTTTAGAGGAGGGGTCCTACGAGCAGTACTTC.

This clone came up once. This chain connects TRBV2 to TRBJ1-2; tentatively, D is TRBD1 (5 bases). CDR3 length equals 13 residues. Trimming left V 7 bases short and J 3 bases short, with 12 bases between. Germline assignment: CDR1 SNHLY and CDR2 FYNNEI. DNA of the CDR3: TGTGCCAGCACCGGGCAGGGATACTATGGCTACACCTTC. This codes for CASTGQGYYGYTF.

V usage is TRBV6-6 and J usage is TRBJ1-2; no reliable D call. CDR3 length equals 13 residues. Between the trimmed V and J ends, which lost 6 bases and 2 bases, there was a span of 10 bases. In germline, CDR1 is MNHNY, CDR2 SVGAGI (reference sequence). CDR3 sequence: CASRLQLNYGYTF. The CDR3, as DNA: TGTGCCAGCAGATTACAGCTAAACTATGGCTACACCTTC.

CDR3 protein: CASSDGSSGTEAFF. In nucleotides, the CDR3 is TGTGCCAGCAGTGACGGGTCTTCTGGCACTGAAGCTTTCTTT. J is TRBJ1-1 and V is TRBV6-1; D gene ambiguous. Trimming removed 3 bases from V and 4 bases from J, with 12 bases in between. This CDR3 has 14 residues. From germline, CDR1 is MNHNS and CDR2 SASEGT.

The chain has TRBV28 and TRBJ2-7; D gene uncertain. The germline gives CDR1 MDHEN, CDR2 SYDVKM. V was pared by 3 bases and J by 2 bases, with 20 bases between. This CDR3 region has 17 residues. In DNA form, the CDR3 reads TGTGCCAGCAGTTTCCCCCCCCGCCATTTTGTGACCTACGAGCAGTACTTC. It codes for CASSFPPRHFVTYEQYF.

This chain joins TRBV13 and TRBJ1-1; a possible D gene is TRBD1 (5 bases). Germline V gene sequence: CDR1 PRHDT, CDR2 FYEKMQ (reference sequence). V was cut by 5 bases and J by 3 bases, with 22 bases left in between. The CDR3 consists of 17 residues. In DNA, the CDR3 is TGTGCCAGCAGCAGCCTGAAGGGGTTCACGGGGGACACTGAAGCTTTCTTT. Encoded protein: CASSSLKGFTGDTEAFF. The whole variable domain, remainder taken from reference TRBV13 and TRBJ1-1, is AAGVIQSPRHLIKEKRETATLKCYPIPRHDTVYWYQQGPGQDPQFLISFYEKMQSDKGSIPDRFSAQQFSDYHSELNMSSLELGDSALYFCASSSLKGFTGDTEAFFGQGTRLTVV.

This chain connects TRBV9 to TRBJ2-7; 7 bases map to TRBD2. Germline CDR1 SGDLS, CDR2 YYNGEE. The CDR3 runs to 15 residues. J lost 4 bases, V lost 0 bases, and 7 bases had no gene match. CDR3 loop: CASSVEAGAAYEQYF. The CDR3 bases are TGTGCCAGCAGCGTAGAGGCGGGAGCGGCTTACGAGCAGTACTTC.

The chain carries TRBV19 and TRBJ1-1; D is perhaps TRBD1 (6 bases). This CDR3 contains 15 residues. The V gene's germline CDR1 is LNHDA and CDR2 SQIVND (reference sequence). V was cut by 2 bases and J by 6 bases, with 16 bases left in between. CDR3 in DNA: TGTGCCAGTAGTATATCACAGGGCGGAGGGGCTGAAGCTTTCTTT. It yields the protein CASSISQGGGAEAFF.

The chain links TRBV13 to TRBJ2-1; D unresolved. In germline, CDR1 is PRHDT, CDR2 FYEKMQ (reference sequence). V was pared by 1 base and J by 3 bases, with 10 bases between. The CDR3 loop spans 15 amino acids. The CDR3 region has the DNA TGTGCCAGCAGCTTAGTAAGGGATGGCTACAATGAGCAGTTCTTC. Its translation: CASSLVRDGYNEQFF.

J is TRBJ1-4 and V is TRBV2; no clear D gene. The germline CDR1 and CDR2 sequences are SNHLY and FYNNEI. Trimming took off 5 bases at V and 0 bases at J, with 7 bases between the two ends. The CDR3 runs to 14 residues. DNA for the CDR3: TGTGCCAGCAGTTGGGGTGCAACTAATGAAAAACTGTTTTTT. Translating it yields CASSWGATNEKLFF.

This chain joins TRBV7-9 and TRBJ1-1; D uncertain. Trimming left V 5 bases short and J 2 bases short, with 15 bases between. The germline gives CDR1 SEHNR, CDR2 FQNEAQ (reference sequence). This CDR3 is built from 15 residues. DNA for the CDR3: TGTGCCAGCAGCGGCTCAGGCGTCAAAAACACTGAAGCTTTCTTT. Residues: CASSGSGVKNTEAFF. Complete variable domain (other parts from reference TRBV7-9 and TRBJ1-1): DTGVSQNPRHKITKRGQNVTFRCDPISEHNRLYWYRQTLGQGPEFLTYFQNEAQLEKSRLLSDRFSAERPKGSFSTLEIQRTEQGDSAMYLCASSGSGVKNTEAFFGQGTRLTVV.

V usage is TRBV5-1 and J usage is TRBJ2-1, with D perhaps matching TRBD1 (5 bases). Germline V gene sequence: CDR1 SGHRS, CDR2 YFSETQ. CDR3 size: 12 residues. Trimming took off 4 bases at V and 7 bases at J, with 9 bases between the two ends. CDR3 nucleotide sequence: TGCGCCAGCAGCGCCGACAGTAATGAGCAGTTCTTC. Its translation is CASSADSNEQFF.

The chain uses TRBV5-4 and TRBJ2-1; D may be TRBD1 (6 bases). The CDR3 is 15 residues long. From germline, CDR1 is SGHNT and CDR2 YYREEE (reference sequence). V shed 0 bases and J shed 8 bases, with 15 bases lying between them. The DNA of the CDR3 is TGTGCCAGCAGCTTGGTGGGGGCAATCCCCCATGAGCAGTTCTTC. Its translation: CASSLVGAIPHEQFF.